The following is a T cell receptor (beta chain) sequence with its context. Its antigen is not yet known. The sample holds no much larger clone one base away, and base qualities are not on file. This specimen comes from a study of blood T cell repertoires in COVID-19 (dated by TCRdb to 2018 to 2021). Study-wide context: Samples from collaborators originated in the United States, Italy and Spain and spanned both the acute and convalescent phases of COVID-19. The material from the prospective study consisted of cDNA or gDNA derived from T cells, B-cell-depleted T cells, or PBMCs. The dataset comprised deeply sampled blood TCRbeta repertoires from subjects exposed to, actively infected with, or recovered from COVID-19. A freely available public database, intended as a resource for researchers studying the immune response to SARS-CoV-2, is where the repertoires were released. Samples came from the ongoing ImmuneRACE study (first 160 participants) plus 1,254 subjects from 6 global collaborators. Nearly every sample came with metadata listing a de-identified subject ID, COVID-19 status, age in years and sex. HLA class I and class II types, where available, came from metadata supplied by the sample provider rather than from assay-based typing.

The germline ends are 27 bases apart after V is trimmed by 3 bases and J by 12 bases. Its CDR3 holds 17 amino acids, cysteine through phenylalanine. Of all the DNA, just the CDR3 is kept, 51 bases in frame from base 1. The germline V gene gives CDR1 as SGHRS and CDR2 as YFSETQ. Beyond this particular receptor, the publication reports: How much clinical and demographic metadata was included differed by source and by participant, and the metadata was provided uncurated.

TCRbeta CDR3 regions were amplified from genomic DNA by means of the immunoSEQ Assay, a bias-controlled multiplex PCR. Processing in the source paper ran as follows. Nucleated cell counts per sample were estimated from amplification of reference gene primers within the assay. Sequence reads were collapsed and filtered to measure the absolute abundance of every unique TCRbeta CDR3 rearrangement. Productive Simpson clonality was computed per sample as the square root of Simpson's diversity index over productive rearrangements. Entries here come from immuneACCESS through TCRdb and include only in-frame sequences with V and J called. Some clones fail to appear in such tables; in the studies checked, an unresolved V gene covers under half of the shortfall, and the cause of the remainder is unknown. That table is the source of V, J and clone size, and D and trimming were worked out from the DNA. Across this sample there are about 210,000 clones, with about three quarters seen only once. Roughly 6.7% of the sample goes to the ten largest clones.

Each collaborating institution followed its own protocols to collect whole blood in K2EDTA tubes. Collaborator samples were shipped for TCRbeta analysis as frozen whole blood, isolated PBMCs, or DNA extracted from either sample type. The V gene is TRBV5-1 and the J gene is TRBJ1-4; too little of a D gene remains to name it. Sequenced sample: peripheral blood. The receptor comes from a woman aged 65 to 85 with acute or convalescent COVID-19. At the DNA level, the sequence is TGCGCCAGCAGCTCCTCCTTACTGGACGGTCCGCTGAGGGAACTGTTTTTT. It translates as CASSSSLLDGPLRELFF.